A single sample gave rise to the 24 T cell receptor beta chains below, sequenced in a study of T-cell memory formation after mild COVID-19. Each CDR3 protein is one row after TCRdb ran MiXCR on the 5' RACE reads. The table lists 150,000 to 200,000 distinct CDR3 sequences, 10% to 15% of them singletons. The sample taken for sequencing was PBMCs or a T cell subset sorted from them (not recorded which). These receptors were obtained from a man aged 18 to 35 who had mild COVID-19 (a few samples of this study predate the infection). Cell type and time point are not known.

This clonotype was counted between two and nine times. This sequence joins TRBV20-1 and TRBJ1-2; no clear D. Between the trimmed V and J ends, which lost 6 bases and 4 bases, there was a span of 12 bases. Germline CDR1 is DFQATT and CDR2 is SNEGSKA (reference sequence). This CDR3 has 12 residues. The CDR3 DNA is TGCAGTGCCCCAGCGCCAGGCTATGGCTACACCTTC. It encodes CSAPAPGYGYTF.

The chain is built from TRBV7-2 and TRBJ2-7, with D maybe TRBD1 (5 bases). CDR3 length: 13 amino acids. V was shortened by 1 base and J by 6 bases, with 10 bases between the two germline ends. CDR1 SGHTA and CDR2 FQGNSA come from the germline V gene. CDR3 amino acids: CASSLGRQGEQYF. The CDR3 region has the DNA TGTGCCAGCAGCTTAGGGCGTCAGGGCGAGCAGTACTTC.

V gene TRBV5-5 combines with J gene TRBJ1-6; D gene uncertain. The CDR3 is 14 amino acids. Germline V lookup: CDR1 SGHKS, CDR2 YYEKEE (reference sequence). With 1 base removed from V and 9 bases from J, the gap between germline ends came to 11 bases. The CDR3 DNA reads TGTGCCAGCAGCTTGAGGAGGGAAGGTTCACCCCTCCACTTT. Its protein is CASSLRREGSPLHF.

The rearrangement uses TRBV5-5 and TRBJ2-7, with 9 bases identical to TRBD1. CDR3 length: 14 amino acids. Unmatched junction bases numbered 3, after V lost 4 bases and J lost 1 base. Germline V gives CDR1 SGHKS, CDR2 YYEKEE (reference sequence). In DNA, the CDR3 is TGTGCCAGCAGCCGGACAGGGGTTTCCTACGAGCAGTACTTC. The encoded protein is CASSRTGVSYEQYF.

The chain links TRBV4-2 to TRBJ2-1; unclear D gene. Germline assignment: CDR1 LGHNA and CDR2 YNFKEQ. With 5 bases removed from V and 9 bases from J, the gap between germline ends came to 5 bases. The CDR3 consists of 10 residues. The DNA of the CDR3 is TGTGCCAGCAGCTACCGTGAGCAGTTCTTC. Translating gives CASSYREQFF.

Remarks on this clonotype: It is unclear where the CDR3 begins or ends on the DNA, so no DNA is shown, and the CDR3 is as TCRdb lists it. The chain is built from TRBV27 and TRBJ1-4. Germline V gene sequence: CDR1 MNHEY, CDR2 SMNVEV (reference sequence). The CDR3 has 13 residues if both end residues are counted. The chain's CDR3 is CASSFVLMKNCFF.

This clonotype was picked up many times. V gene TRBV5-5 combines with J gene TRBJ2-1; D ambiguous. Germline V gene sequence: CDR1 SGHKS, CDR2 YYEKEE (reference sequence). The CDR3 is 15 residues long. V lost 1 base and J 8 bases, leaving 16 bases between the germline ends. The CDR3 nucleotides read TGTGCCAGCAGCTTGCGGCTGGTCCCCTGGGATGAGCAGTTCTTC. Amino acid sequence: CASSLRLVPWDEQFF.

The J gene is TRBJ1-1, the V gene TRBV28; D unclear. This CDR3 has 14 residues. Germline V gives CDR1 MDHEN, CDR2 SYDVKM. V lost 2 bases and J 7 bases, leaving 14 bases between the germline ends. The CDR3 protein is CASSLGGSKGEAFF. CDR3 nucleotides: TGTGCCAGCAGTTTAGGAGGGTCGAAAGGTGAAGCTTTCTTT.

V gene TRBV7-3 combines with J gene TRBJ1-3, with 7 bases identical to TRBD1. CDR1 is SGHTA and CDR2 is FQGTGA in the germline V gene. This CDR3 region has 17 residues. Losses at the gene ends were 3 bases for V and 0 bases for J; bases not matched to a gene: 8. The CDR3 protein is CASSFVRTGDSGNTIYF. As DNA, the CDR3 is TGTGCCAGCAGCTTTGTTCGGACAGGCGACTCTGGAAACACCATATATTTT.

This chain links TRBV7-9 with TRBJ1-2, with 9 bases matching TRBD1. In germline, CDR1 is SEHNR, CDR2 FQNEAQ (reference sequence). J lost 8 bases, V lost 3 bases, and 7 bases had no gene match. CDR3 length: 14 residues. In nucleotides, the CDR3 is TGTGCCAGCAGCTTGACAGGGGGGATTCAGGGCTACACCTTC. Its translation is CASSLTGGIQGYTF.

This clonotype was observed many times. This CDR3 is CASTSTGAQPQHF. The DNA for the CDR3 is TGTGCCAGCACCTCGACAGGGGCTCAGCCCCAGCATTTT. The J gene is TRBJ1-5, the V gene TRBV2, with 8 nucleotides matching TRBD1. The CDR3 contains 13 residues. Germline V CDR1 and CDR2: SNHLY, FYNNEI. V shed 7 bases and J 6 bases; nucleotides not matched to a gene: 5.

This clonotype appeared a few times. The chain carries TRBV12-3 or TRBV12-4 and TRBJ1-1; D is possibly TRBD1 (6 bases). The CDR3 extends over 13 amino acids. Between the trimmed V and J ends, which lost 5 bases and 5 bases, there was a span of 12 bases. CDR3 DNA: TGTGCCAGCAGTCCACCCCAGGGGACTGAAGCTTTCTTT. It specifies CASSPPQGTEAFF.

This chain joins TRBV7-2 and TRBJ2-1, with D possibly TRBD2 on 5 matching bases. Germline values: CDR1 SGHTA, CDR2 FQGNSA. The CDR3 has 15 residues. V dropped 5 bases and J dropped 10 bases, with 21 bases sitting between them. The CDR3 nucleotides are TGTGCCAGCAGCCCTATAAAAGCGGTGCCGATAGAGCAGTTCTTC. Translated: CASSPIKAVPIEQFF.

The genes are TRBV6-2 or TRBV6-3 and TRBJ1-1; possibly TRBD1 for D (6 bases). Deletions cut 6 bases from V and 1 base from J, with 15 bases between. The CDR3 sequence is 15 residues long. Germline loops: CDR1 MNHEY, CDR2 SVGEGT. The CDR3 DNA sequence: TGTGCCAGCAGCTTTCCTACAGGGACGAACACTGAAGCTTTCTTT. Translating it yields CASSFPTGTNTEAFF.

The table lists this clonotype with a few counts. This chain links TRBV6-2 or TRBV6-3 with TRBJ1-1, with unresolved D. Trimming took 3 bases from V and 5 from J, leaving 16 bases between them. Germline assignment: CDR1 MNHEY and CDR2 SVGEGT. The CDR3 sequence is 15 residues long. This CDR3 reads CASSYFPRWGTEAFF. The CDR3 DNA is TGTGCCAGCAGTTATTTTCCGAGGTGGGGAACTGAAGCTTTCTTT.

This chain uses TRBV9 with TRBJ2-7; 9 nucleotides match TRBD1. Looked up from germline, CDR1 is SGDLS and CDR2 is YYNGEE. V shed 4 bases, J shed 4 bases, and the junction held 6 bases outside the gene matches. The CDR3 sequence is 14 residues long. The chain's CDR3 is CASSPRQGGYEQYF. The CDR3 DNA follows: TGTGCCAGCAGCCCTAGACAGGGGGGATACGAGCAGTACTTC. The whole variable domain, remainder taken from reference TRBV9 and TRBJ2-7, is DSGVTQTPKHLITATGQRVTLRCSPRSGDLSVYWYQQSLDQGLQFLIQYYNGEERAKGNILERFSAQQFPDLHSELNLSSLELGDSALYFCASSPRQGGYEQYFGPGTRLTVT.

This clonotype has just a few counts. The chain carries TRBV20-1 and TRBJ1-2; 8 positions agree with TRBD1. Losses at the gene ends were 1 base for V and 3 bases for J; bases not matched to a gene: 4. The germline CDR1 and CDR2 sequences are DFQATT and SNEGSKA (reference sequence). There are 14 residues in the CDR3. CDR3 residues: CSARARGHDYGYTF. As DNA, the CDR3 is TGCAGTGCTAGAGCCAGGGGGCATGACTATGGCTACACCTTC.

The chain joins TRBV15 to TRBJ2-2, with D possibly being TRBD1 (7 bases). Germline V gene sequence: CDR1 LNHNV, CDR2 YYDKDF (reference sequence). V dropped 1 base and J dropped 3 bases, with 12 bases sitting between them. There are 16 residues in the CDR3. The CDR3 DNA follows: TGTGCCACCAGCAGAGTTGGAGGGGGCGACACCGGGGAGCTGTTTTTT. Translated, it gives CATSRVGGGDTGELFF.

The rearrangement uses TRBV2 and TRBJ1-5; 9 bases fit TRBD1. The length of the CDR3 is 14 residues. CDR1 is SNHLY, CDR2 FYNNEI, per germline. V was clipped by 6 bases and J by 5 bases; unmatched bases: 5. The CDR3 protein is CASSGGQGYQPQHF. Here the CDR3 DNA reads TGTGCCAGCAGCGGAGGACAGGGGTATCAGCCCCAGCATTTT.

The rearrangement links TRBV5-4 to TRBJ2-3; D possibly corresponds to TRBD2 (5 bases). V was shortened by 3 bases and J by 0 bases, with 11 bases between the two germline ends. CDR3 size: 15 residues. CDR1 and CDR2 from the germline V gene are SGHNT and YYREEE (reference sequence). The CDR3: CASSSKRTSTDTQYF. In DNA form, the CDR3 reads TGTGCCAGCAGCTCGAAGCGGACCAGCACAGATACGCAGTATTTT.

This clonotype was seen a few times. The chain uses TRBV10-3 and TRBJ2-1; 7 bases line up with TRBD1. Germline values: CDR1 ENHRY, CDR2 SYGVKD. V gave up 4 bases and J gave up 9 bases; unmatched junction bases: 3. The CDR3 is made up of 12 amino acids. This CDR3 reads CAISGQGGEQFF. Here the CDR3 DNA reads TGTGCCATCAGTGGACAGGGTGGTGAGCAGTTCTTC.

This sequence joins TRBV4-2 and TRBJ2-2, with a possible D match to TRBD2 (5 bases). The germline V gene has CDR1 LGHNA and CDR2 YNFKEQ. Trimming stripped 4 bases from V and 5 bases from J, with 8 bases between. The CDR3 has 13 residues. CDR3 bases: TGTGCCAGCAGCCCTAGACTAACCGGGGAGCTGTTTTTT. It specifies CASSPRLTGELFF.

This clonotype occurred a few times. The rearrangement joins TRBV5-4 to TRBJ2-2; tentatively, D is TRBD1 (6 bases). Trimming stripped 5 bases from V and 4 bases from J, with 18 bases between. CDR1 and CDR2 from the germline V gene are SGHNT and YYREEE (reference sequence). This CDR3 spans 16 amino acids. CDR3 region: CASSRTGSGITGELFF. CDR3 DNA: TGTGCCAGCAGTCGTACAGGGTCGGGAATCACCGGGGAGCTGTTTTTT.

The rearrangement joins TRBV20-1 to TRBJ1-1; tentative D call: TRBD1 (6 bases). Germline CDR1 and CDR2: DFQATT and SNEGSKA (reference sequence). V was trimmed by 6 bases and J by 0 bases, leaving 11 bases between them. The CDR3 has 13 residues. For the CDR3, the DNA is TGCAGTGCGCGGACAGATATGAACACTGAAGCTTTCTTT. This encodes CSARTDMNTEAFF.